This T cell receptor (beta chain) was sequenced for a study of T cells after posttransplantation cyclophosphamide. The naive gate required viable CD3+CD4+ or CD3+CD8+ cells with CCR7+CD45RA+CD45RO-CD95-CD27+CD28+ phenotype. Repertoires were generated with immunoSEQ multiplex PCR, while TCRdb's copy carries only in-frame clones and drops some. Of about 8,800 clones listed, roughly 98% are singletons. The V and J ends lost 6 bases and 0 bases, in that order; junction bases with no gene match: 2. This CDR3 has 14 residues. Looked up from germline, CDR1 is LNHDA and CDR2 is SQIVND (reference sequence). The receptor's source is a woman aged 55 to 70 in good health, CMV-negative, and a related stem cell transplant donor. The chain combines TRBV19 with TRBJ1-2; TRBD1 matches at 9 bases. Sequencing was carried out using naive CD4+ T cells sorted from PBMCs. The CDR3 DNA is TGTGCCAGTAGGGGGACAGGGACTAACTATGGCTACACCTTC. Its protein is CASRGTGTNYGYTF.